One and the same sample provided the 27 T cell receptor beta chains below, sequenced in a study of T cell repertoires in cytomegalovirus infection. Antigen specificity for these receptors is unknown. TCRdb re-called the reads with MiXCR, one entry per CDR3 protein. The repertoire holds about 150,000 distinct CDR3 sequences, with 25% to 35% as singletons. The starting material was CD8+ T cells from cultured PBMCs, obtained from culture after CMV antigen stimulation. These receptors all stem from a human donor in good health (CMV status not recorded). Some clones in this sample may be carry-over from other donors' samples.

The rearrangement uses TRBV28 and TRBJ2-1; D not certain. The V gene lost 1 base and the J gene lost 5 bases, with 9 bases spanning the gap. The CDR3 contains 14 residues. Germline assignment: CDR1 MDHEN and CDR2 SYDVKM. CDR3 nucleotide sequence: TGTGCCAGCAGTTTATACACCCTTGACAATGAGCAGTTCTTC. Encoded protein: CASSLYTLDNEQFF.

CDR3 loop: CASSYGGAGQPQHF. CDR3 in DNA: TGTGCCAGCAGTTATGGGGGGGCGGGTCAGCCCCAGCATTTT. The rearrangement uses TRBV6-6 and TRBJ1-5; a possible D gene is TRBD1 (6 bases). The CDR3 loop spans 14 amino acids. V shed 3 bases and J shed 6 bases, with 12 bases lying between them. Germline V gene data show CDR1 as MNHNY and CDR2 as SVGAGI (reference sequence).

CDR3 sequence reads: CATVGRDLSRDEQFF. CDR3 sequence (DNA): TGTGCCACAGTAGGGCGGGACCTAAGCCGCGATGAGCAGTTCTTC. The chain employs TRBV28 and TRBJ2-1; D might be TRBD2 (6 bases). The CDR3 loop spans 15 amino acids. Deletions cut 10 bases from V and 8 bases from J, with 24 bases between. Germline CDR1 and CDR2: MDHEN and SYDVKM.

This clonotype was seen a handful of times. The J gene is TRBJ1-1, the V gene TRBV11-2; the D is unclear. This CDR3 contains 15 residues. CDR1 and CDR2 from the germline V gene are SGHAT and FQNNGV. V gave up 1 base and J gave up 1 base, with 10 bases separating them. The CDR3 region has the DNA TGTGCCAGCAGCTTAGCTTGGACGGCGAACACTGAAGCTTTCTTT. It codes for CASSLAWTANTEAFF.

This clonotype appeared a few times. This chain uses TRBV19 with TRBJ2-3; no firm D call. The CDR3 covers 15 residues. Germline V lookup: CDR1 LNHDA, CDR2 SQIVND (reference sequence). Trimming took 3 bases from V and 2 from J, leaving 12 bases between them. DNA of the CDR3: TGTGCCAGTAGTATTCTAGGAGCAGCCACAGATACGCAGTATTTT. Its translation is CASSILGAATDTQYF. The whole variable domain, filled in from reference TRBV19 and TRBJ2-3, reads DGGITQSPKYLFRKEGQNVTLSCEQNLNHDAMYWYRQDPGQGLRLIYYSQIVNDFQKGDIAEGYSVSREKKESFPLTVTSAQKNPTAFYLCASSILGAATDTQYFGPGTRLTVL.

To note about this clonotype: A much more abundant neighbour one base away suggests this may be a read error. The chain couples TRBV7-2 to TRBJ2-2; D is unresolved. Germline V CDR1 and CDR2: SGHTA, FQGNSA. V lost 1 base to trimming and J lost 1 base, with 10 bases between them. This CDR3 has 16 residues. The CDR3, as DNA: TGTGCCAGCAGCTTAGGAGTTAGCCAGAACACCGGGGAGCTGTTTTTT. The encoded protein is CASSLGVSQNTGELFF.

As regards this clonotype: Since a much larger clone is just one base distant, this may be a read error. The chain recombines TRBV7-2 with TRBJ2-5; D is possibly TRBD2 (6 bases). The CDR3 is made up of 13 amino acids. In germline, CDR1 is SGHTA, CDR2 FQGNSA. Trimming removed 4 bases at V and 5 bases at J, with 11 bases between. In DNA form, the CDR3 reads TGTGCCAGCAGCTCAGTACGGGGGGAGACCCAGTACTTC. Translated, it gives CASSSVRGETQYF. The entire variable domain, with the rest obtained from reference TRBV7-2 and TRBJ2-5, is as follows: GAGVSQSPSNKVTEKGKDVELRCDPISGHTALYWYRQSLGQGLEFLIYFQGNSAPDKSGLPSDRFSAERTGGSVSTLTIQRTQQEDSAVYLCASSSVRGETQYFGPGTRLLVL.

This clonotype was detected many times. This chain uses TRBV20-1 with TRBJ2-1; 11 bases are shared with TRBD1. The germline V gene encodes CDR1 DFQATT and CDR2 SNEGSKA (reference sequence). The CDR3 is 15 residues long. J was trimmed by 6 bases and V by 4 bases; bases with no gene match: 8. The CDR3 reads CSANDGDRGGNEQFF. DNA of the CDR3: TGCAGTGCTAACGACGGGGACAGGGGGGGCAATGAGCAGTTCTTC.

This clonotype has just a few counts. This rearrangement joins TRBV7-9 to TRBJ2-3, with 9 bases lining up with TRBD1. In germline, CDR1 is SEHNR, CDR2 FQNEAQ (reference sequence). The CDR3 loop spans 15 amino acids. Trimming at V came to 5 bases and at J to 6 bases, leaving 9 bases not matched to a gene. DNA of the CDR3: TGTGCCAGCAGCCCGACAGGGGGAGTCAGGGATACGCAGTATTTT. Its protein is CASSPTGGVRDTQYF. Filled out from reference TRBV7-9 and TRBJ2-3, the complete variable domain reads DTGVSQNPRHKITKRGQNVTFRCDPISEHNRLYWYRQTLGQGPEFLTYFQNEAQLEKSRLLSDRFSAERPKGSFSTLEIQRTEQGDSAMYLCASSPTGGVRDTQYFGPGTRLTVL.

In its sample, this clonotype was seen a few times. For the CDR3, the DNA is TGTGCCAGCAGGCCGGACAGGGTCGGCAATCAGCCCCAGCATTTT. The encoded protein is CASRPDRVGNQPQHF. The chain combines TRBV6-6 with TRBJ1-5, with 8 positions matching TRBD1. Trimming took 6 bases from V and 2 from J; bases not matched to a gene: 6. Germline-derived CDR1 and CDR2 are MNHNY and SVGAGI (reference sequence). The CDR3 runs to 15 residues.

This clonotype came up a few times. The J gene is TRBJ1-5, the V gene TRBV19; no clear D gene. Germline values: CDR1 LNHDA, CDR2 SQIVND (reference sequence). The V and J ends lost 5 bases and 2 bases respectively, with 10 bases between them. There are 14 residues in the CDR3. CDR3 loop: CASSPVMGNQPQHF. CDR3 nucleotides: TGTGCCAGTAGTCCGGTAATGGGCAATCAGCCCCAGCATTTT. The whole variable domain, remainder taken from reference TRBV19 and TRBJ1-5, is DGGITQSPKYLFRKEGQNVTLSCEQNLNHDAMYWYRQDPGQGLRLIYYSQIVNDFQKGDIAEGYSVSREKKESFPLTVTSAQKNPTAFYLCASSPVMGNQPQHFGDGTRLSIL.

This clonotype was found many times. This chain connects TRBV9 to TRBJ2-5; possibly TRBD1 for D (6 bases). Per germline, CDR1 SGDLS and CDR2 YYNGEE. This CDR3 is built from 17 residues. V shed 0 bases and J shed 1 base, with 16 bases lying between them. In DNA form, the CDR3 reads TGTGCCAGCAGCGTAGAGCTTGGACAGACGCTCCAAGAGACCCAGTACTTC. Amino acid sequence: CASSVELGQTLQETQYF.

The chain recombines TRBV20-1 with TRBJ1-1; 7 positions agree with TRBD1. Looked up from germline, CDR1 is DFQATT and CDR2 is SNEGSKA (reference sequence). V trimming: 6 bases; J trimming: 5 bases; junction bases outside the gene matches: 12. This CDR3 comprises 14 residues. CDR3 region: CSATRDSWLTEAFF. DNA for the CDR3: TGCAGTGCAACCCGGGACAGTTGGTTGACTGAAGCTTTCTTT.

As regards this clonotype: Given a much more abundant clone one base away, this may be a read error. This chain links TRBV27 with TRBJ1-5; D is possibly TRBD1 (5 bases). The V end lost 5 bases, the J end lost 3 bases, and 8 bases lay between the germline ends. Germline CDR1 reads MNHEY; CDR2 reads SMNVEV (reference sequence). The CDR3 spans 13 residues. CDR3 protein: CASSAGNNQPQHF. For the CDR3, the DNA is TGTGCCAGCAGTGCAGGGAACAATCAGCCCCAGCATTTT.

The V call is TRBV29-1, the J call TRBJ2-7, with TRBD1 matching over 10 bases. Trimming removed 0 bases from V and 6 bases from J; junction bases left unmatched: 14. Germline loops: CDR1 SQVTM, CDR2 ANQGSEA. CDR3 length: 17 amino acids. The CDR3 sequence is CSVEDKTGGQGVLEQYF. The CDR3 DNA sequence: TGCAGCGTTGAAGATAAGACGGGAGGACAGGGGGTTCTCGAGCAGTACTTC.

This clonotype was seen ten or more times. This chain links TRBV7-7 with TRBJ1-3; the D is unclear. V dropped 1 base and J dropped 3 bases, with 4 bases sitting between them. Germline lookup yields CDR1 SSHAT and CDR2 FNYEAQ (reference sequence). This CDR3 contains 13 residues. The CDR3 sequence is CASSLEVGNTIYF. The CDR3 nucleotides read TGTGCCAGCAGCTTAGAAGTTGGAAACACCATATATTTT.

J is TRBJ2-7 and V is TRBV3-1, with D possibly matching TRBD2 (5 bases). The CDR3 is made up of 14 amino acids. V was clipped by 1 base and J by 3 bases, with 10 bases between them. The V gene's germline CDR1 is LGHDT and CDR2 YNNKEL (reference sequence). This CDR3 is CASSQAGSDYEQYF. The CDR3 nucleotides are TGTGCCAGCAGCCAAGCGGGATCTGACTACGAGCAGTACTTC.

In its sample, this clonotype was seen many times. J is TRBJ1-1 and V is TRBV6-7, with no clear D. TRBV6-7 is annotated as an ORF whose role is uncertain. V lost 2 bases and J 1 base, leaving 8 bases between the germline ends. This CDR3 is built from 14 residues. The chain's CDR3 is CASSYLWGNTEAFF. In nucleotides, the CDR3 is TGTGCCAGCAGTTACCTTTGGGGGAACACTGAAGCTTTCTTT.

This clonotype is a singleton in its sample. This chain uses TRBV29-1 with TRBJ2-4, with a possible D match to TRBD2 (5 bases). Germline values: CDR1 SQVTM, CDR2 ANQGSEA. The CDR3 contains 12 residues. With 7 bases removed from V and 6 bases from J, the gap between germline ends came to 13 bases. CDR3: CSAVGRGNIQYF. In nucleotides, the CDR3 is TGCAGCGCTGTCGGTCGGGGAAACATTCAGTACTTC.

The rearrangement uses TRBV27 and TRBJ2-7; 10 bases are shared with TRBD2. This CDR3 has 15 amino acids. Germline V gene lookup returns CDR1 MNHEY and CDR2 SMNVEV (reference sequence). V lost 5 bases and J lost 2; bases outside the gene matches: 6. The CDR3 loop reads CASSEKRGGPYEQYF. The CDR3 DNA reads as TGTGCCAGCAGTGAGAAGCGGGGGGGCCCCTACGAGCAGTACTTC.

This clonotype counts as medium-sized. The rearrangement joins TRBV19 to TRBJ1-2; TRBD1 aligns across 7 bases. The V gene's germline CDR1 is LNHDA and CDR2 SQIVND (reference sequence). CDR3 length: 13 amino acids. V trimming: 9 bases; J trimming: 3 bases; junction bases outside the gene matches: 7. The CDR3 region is CASSIGTDYGYTF. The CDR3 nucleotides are TGTGCCAGCAGCATTGGGACAGACTATGGCTACACCTTC. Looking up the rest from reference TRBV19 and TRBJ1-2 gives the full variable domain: DGGITQSPKYLFRKEGQNVTLSCEQNLNHDAMYWYRQDPGQGLRLIYYSQIVNDFQKGDIAEGYSVSREKKESFPLTVTSAQKNPTAFYLCASSIGTDYGYTFGSGTRLTVV.

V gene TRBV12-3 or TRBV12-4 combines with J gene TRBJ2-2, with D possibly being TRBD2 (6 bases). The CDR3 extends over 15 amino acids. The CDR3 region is CGAVRGALLTGELFF. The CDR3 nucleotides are TGTGGAGCAGTCCGCGGGGCTTTGCTCACCGGGGAGCTGTTTTTT.

The CDR3: CASSPAWNTEAFF. CDR3 DNA: TGTGCCAGCAGTCCTGCTTGGAACACTGAAGCTTTCTTT. V is TRBV6-1 and J is TRBJ1-1; D not certain. Germline V gene data show CDR1 as MNHNS and CDR2 as SASEGT. Trimming took off 5 bases at V and 1 base at J, with 8 bases between the two ends. The CDR3 runs to 13 residues.

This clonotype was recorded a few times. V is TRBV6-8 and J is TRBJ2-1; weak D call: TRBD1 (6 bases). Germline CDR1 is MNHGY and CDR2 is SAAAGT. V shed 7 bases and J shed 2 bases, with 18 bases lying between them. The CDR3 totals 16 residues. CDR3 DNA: TGTGCCAGCAAGGTAAACAGGGCTTCGGCCTACAATGAGCAGTTCTTC. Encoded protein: CASKVNRASAYNEQFF.

CDR3 DNA sequence: TGTGCCAGCAGCCCCCCTGGACGGACAGGGGGCTACGAGCAGTACTTC. This translates into CASSPPGRTGGYEQYF. The V gene is TRBV7-9, the J gene TRBJ2-7; 10 bases align to TRBD1. In germline, CDR1 is SEHNR, CDR2 FQNEAQ (reference sequence). Trimming removed 5 bases from V and 3 bases from J; junction bases left unmatched: 10. The CDR3 totals 16 residues.

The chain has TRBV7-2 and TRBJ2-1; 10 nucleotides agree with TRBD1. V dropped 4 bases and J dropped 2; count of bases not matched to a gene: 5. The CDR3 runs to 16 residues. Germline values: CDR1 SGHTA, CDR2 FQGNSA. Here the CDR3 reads CASSWTGGETYNEQFF. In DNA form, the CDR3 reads TGTGCCAGCAGCTGGACAGGGGGGGAAACCTACAATGAGCAGTTCTTC. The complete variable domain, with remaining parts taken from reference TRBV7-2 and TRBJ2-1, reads GAGVSQSPSNKVTEKGKDVELRCDPISGHTALYWYRQSLGQGLEFLIYFQGNSAPDKSGLPSDRFSAERTGGSVSTLTIQRTQQEDSAVYLCASSWTGGETYNEQFFGPGTRLTVL.

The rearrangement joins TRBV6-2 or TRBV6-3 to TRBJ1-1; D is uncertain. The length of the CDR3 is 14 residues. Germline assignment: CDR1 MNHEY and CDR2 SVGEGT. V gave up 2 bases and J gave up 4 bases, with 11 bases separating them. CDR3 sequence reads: CASSYEPSGTEAFF. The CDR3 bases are TGTGCCAGCAGTTACGAACCCTCGGGCACTGAAGCTTTCTTT.